This TCR beta chain was sequenced during a study of T cell responses to AZD1222 COVID-19 vaccine (dated by TCRdb to about 2021). Regarding the complete study: AZD1222 recipients with second doses at about 4 weeks or about 12 weeks were pooled, because spike-specific TCR depth and breadth did not differ between schedules. Trial participants were enrolled by age into subgroups of 18-55, 56-69 and 70-plus years, and around 140, 26 and 57 TCR-sequenced participants, respectively, were included in these subgroups. TCR sequencing covered more than 230 trial participants: about 210 given two doses of AZD1222 and approximately 26 given two doses of MenACWY control vaccine. What the authors observed across the whole study: The whole spike protein was spanned by vaccine-associated CD4 TCRs, and dominant responses were seen in regions 160-218 and 743-854. The 56-69-year group was small, and its depth increase did not reach significance, likely because of low power. After two AZD1222 doses, both the breadth and the depth of spike-specific TCRs were significantly higher than at day 0 and than in MenACWY recipients. Conclusions about previously exposed vaccinees are limited because only a handful of AZD1222 recipients were SARS-CoV-2 seropositive at baseline. Most participants were white British and females outnumbered males, and the authors suggested that clonal diversity may have been underestimated. Nearly half of unique spike-specific TCRs reportedly recognized epitopes outside regions mutated in the B.1.351 and B.1.1.7 variants. Because no day 14 peak-response samples were available, the repertoires could be characterized only after the peak T cell response.

About this clone itself: Its antigen is not yet known. The record has no base qualities; no much larger clone is one base away.

CDR1 and CDR2, per the germline V gene, are SGDLS and YYNGEE. After removal of 4 bases from V and 5 bases from J, the junction retains 16 bases not matched to a gene. Including cysteine and phenylalanine, the CDR3 has 18 amino acids. The read is trimmed to its CDR3 DNA, 54 bases read in frame from base 1. The time point label on this specimen signifies: baseline before first vaccination. The vaccinee samples were drawn from two UK trials, COV001 and COV002, one of which was a single-blind randomized controlled phase 2/3 trial testing AZD1222 (ChAdOx1 nCoV-19) in healthy adults. For TCRbeta chain sequencing, PBMC samples were collected from trial participants at day 0 and at day 28 after the second dose. The CDR3 regions of human TCRbeta chains were subjected to immunosequencing. In the original analysis: Repertoire TCRs were matched against a reference library of SARS-CoV-2-specific TCRs generated with the MIRA antigen-specificity platform. Breadth was defined as the fraction of unique TCRs that were SARS-CoV-2-associated, and depth was defined as the fraction of total T cells that were SARS-CoV-2-associated. Using the MIRA data, every spike-specific TCR was mapped to the spike region that the TCR reacted to and assigned to either a CD4 or a CD8 class. Log10-transformed breadth and depth values were compared by one-way ANOVA with Sidak's multiple comparisons tests. The source is immuneACCESS, and TCRdb retained only in-frame sequences with V and J called. Part of the clones is not carried over; for the studies checked, unresolved V genes explain less than half of this, and the remainder is unexplained. Clonal size and the V and J genes are those of that table, whereas D and trimming came from the DNA. The table for this sample lists more than 100,000 clones; around 87% of them were counted only once. The ten largest clones add up to approximately 1.4% of the sample.

Material: peripheral blood, obtained on day 0 of AZD1222 vaccination. This receptor chain uses TRBV9 and TRBJ2-1; 9 of the junction bases match TRBD2. This clonotype was obtained from an adult in good health. The CDR3 protein: CASSPRRVAGVIDNEQFF. The bases are TGTGCCAGCAGCCCCCGTAGGGTAGCGGGGGTTATAGACAATGAGCAGTTCTTC.